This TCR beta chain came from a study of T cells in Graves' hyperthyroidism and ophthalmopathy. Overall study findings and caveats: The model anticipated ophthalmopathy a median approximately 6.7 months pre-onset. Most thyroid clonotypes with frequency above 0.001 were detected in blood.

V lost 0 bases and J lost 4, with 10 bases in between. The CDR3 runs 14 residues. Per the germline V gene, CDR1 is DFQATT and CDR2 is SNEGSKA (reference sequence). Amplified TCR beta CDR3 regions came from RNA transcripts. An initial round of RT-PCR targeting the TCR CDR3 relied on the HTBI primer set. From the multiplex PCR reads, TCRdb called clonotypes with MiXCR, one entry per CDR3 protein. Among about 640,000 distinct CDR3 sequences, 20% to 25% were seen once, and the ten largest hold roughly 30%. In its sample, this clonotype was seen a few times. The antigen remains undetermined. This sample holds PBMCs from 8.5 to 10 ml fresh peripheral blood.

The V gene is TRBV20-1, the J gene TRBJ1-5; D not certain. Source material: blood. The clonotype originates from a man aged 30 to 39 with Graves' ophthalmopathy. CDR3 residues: CSARDQQTNQPQHF. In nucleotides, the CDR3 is TGCAGTGCTAGAGATCAGCAGACAAATCAGCCCCAGCATTTT.